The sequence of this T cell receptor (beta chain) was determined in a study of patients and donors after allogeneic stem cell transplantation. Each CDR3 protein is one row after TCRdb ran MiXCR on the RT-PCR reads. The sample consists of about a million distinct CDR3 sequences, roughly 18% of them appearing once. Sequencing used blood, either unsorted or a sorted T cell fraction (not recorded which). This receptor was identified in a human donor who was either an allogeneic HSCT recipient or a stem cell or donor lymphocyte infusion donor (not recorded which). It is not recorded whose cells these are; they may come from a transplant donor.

CDR3 protein: CSAARGARNTGELFF. In DNA, the CDR3 is TGCAGTGCTGCCAGGGGGGCAAGGAACACCGGGGAGCTGTTTTTT. The J gene is TRBJ2-2, the V gene TRBV20-1; D is possibly TRBD1 (7 bases). There are 15 residues in the CDR3. Germline values: CDR1 DFQATT, CDR2 SNEGSKA (reference sequence). V was trimmed by 5 bases and J by 1 base, leaving 14 bases between them.